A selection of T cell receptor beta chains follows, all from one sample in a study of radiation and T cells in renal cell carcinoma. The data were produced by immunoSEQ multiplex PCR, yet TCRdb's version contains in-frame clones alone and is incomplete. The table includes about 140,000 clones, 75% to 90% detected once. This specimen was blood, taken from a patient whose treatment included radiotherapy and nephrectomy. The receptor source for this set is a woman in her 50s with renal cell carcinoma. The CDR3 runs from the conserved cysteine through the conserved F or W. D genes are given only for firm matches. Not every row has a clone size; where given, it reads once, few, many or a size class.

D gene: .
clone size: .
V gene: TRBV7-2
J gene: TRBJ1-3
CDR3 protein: CASGGSGNTIYF
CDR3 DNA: TGTGCCAGCGGGGGGTCTGGAAACACCATATATTTT

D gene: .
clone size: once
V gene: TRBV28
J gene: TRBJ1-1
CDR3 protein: CASSLSVGVGATEAFF
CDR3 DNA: TGTGCCAGCAGTTTATCGGTCGGTGTGGGTGCCACTGAAGCTTTCTTT

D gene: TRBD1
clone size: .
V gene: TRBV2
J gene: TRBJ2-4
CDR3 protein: CASRGDRDYKNIQYF
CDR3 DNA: TGTGCCAGCAGGGGGGACAGGGATTACAAAAACATTCAGTACTTC

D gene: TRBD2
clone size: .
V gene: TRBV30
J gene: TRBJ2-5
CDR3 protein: CARSGLAGVETQYF
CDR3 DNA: TGTGCCCGATCCGGGCTAGCGGGGGTCGAGACCCAGTACTTC

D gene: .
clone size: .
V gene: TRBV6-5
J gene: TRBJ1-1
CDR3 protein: CASSYRGRDAGAFF
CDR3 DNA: TGTGCCAGCAGTTACCGCGGCCGAGATGCAGGAGCTTTCTTT

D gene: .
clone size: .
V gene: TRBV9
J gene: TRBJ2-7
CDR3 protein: CASSAVPSYEQYF
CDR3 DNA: TGTGCCAGCAGCGCCGTCCCTTCCTACGAGCAGTACTTC

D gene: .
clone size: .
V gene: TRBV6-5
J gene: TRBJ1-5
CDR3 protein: CASSYLDARAPQHF
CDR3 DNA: TGTGCCAGCAGTTATCTTGACGCTCGGGCGCCCCAGCATTTT

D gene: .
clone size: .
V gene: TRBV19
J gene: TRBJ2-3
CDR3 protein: CASSPRDLDTQYF
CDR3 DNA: TGTGCCAGTAGCCCCCGGGACTTAGATACGCAGTATTTT

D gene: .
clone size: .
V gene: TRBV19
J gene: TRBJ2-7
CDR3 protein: CASSPTWSNYEQYF
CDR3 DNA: TGTGCCAGTAGTCCTACCTGGAGTAACTACGAGCAGTACTTC

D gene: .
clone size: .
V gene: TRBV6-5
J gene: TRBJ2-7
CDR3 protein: CASSYSRRTENVGQYF
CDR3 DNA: TGTGCCAGCAGTTACTCCCGAAGGACTGAGAATGTCGGGCAGTACTTC

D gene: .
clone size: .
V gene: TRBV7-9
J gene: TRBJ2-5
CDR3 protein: CASSHWESSQETQYF
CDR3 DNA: TGTGCCAGCAGCCACTGGGAGTCTAGCCAAGAGACCCAGTACTTC

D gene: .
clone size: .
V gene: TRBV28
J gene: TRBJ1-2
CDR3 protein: CASSPTGALDGYTF
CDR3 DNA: TGTGCCAGCAGTCCCACGGGGGCCTTGGATGGCTACACCTTC

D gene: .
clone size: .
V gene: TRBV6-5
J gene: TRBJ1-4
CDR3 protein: CASSYKRGKLFF
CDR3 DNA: TGTGCCAGCAGTTATAAAAGGGGAAAACTGTTTTTT

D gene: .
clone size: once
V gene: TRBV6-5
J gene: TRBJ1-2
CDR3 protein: CASSTPRQGRGYTF
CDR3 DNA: TGTGCCAGCAGTACACCCCGCCAGGGACGAGGCTACACCTTC

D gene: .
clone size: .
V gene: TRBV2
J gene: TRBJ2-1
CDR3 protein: CASSTANRDKINNEQFF
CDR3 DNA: TGTGCCAGCAGTACCGCGAACCGGGACAAGATAAACAATGAGCAGTTCTTC

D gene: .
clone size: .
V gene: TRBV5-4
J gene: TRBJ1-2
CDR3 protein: CASSLAGGSGYTF
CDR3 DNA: TGTGCCAGCAGCTTGGCCGGGGGCTCTGGCTACACCTTC

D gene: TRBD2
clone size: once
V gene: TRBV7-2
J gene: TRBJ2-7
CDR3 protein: CASGGGRVREQYF
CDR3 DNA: TGTGCCAGCGGGGGCGGGAGGGTCCGCGAGCAGTACTTC

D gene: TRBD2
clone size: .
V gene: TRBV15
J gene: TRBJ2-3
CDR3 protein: CATSRDSYRGGPTDTQYF
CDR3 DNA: TGTGCCACCAGCAGAGATTCGTATCGGGGGGGGCCCACAGATACGCAGTATTTT

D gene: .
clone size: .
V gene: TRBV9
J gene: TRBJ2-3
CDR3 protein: CASSLNTDTQYF
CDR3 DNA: TGTGCCAGCAGCCTCAACACAGATACGCAGTATTTT

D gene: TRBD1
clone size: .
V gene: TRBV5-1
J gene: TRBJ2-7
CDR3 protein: CASSLSGQGAYEQYF
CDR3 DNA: TGCGCCAGCAGCTTGTCCGGACAGGGGGCTTACGAGCAGTACTTC

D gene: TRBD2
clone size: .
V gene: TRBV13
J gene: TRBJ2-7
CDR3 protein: CASSRIPGLADYEQYF
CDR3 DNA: TGTGCCAGCAGCCGTATACCGGGACTAGCGGACTACGAGCAGTACTTC

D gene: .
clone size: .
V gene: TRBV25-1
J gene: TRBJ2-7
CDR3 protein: CASSDGVWEQYF
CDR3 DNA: TGTGCCAGCAGTGATGGGGTTTGGGAGCAGTACTTC

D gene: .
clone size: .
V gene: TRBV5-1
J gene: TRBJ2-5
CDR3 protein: CASSLAFGSQETQYF
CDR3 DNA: TGCGCCAGCAGCTTGGCCTTTGGGAGCCAAGAGACCCAGTACTTC

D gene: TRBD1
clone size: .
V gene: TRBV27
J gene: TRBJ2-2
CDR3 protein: CASRVYRGGTGELFF
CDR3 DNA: TGTGCCAGCAGAGTATACAGGGGCGGGACCGGGGAGCTGTTTTTT

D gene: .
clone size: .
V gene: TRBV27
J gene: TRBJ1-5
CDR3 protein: CASRRGQINQPQHF
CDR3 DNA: TGTGCCAGCAGAAGAGGACAGATCAATCAGCCCCAGCATTTT

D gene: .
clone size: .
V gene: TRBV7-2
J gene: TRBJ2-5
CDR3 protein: CASSLAETQYF
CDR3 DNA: TGTGCCAGCAGCCTCGCCGAGACCCAGTACTTC

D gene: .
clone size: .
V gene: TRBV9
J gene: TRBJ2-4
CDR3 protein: CASSGGTNKNIQYF
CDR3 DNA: TGTGCCAGCAGCGGCGGGACAAACAAAAACATTCAGTACTTC

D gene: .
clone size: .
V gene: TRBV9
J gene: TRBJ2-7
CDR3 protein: CASSGGSYEQYF
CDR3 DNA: TGTGCCAGCAGCGGTGGCTCCTACGAGCAGTACTTC

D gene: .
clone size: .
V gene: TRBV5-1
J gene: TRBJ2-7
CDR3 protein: CASSEQGLGYEQYF
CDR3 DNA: TGCGCCAGCAGCGAGCAGGGTCTTGGCTACGAGCAGTACTTC

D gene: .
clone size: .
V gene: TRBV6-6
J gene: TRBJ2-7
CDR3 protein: CASSYAESYSYEQYF
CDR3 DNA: TGTGCCAGCAGTTACGCCGAGTCTTACTCCTACGAGCAGTACTTC

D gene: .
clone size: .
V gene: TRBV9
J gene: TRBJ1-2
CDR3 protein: CASSVAGRGSYGYTF
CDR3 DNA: TGTGCCAGCAGCGTAGCTGGGAGGGGTAGCTATGGCTACACCTTC

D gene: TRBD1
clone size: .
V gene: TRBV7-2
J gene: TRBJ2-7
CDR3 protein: CASSPQGAYEQYF
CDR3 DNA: TGTGCCAGCAGCCCCCAGGGGGCCTACGAGCAGTACTTC

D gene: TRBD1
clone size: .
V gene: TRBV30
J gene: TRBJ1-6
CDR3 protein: CAWASGTGQSPLHF
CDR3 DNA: TGTGCCTGGGCCTCCGGGACAGGGCAATCACCCCTCCACTTT

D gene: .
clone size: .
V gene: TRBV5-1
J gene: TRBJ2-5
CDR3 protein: CASSLAAGAFETQYF
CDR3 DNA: TGCGCCAGCAGCTTGGCCGCGGGGGCCTTCGAGACCCAGTACTTC

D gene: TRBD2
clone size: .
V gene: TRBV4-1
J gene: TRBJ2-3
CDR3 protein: CASSLLGLAGSTDTQYF
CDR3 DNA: TGCGCCAGCAGCCTCCTGGGACTAGCGGGTAGCACAGATACGCAGTATTTT

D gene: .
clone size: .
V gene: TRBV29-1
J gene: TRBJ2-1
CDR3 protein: CSANEQFF
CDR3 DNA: TGCAGCGCGAACGAGCAGTTCTTC

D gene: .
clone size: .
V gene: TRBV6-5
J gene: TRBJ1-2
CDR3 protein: CAPGDGYTF
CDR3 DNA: TGTGCGCCCGGAGATGGCTACACCTTC

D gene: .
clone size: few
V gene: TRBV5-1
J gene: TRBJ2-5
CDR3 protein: CASSPGAGETETQYF
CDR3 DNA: TGCGCCAGCAGCCCCGGGGCGGGCGAAACAGAGACCCAGTACTTC

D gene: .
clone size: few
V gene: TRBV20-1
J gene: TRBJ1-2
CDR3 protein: CSASGLNGYTF
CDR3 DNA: TGCAGTGCTAGTGGACTCAATGGCTACACCTTC